This record covers a single T cell receptor (beta chain). The antigen remains unidentified. The record originates from a study of graft-versus-host responses after intestinal transplantation. Study-wide context: Uniformly, recipients were administered anti-thymocyte globulin induction with subsequent tacrolimus and steroids for two to three years.

Germline CDR1 SGHDT, CDR2 YYEEEE. V was shortened by 0 bases and J by 6 bases, with 13 bases between the two germline ends. CDR3 length: 15 amino acids. The method was immunoSEQ multiplex PCR; TCRdb's version includes in-frame clones alone and lacks a portion of them. The repertoire has more than 40,000 clones, approximately 96% of them found once; the top ten carry approximately 0.25%. Here the sequenced sample was unstimulated CD8+ T cells sorted from spleen or lymph node cells, taken before transplant. V is TRBV5-6 and J is TRBJ2-1, with a tentative D call TRBD1 (5 bases). This TCR derives from a human donor who was the organ donor for an intestinal transplant. Written as DNA, the CDR3 is TGTGCCAGCAGCTTGGAAGGGGTCTCTAGCAATGAGCAGTTCTTC. This gives the protein CASSLEGVSSNEQFF. The whole variable domain, filled in from reference TRBV5-6 and TRBJ2-1, reads DAGVTQSPTHLIKTRGQQVTLRCSPKSGHDTVSWYQQALGQGPQFIFQYYEEEERQRGNFPDRFSGHQFPNYSSELNVNALLLGDSALYLCASSLEGVSSNEQFFGPGTRLTVL.